The rows below give T cell receptor beta chains drawn from one sample of a study of blood T cell repertoires in COVID-19. The data were produced by immunoSEQ multiplex PCR, yet TCRdb's version contains in-frame clones alone and is incomplete. The sample contains more than 300,000 clones, about nine tenths of which appear only once. Sequenced material: peripheral blood. These receptors all come from a woman aged 45-65 years with COVID-19, enrolled during active disease. Both conserved end residues are part of each CDR3. Each record gives: clone size, CDR3 length, D gene, V gene, J gene, CDR3 protein, CDR3 DNA. The D gene is left open where the match is weak. The size field is filled for only some rows; it gives once, few, many or a size class.

size: few
length: 13
D: -
V: TRBV29-1
J: TRBJ1-1
CDR3: CSVGWTANTEAFF
DNA: TGCAGCGTTGGGTGGACAGCCAACACTGAAGCTTTCTTT

size: -
length: 15
D: -
V: TRBV19
J: TRBJ1-5
CDR3: CASSILQGSDQPQHF
DNA: TGTGCCAGTAGTATTCTTCAGGGTTCGGATCAGCCCCAGCATTTT

size: -
length: 13
D: TRBD2
V: TRBV5-4
J: TRBJ2-5
CDR3: CASSFSGTETQYF
DNA: TGTGCCAGCAGCTTTAGCGGGACGGAGACCCAGTACTTC

size: -
length: 13
D: TRBD1
V: TRBV29-1
J: TRBJ1-1
CDR3: CSGTRGFNTEAFF
DNA: TGCAGCGGTACCAGGGGGTTCAACACTGAAGCTTTCTTT

size: -
length: 14
D: -
V: TRBV19
J: TRBJ1-2
CDR3: CASSMGGQNYGYTF
DNA: TGTGCCAGTAGTATGGGAGGGCAGAACTATGGCTACACCTTC

size: -
length: 14
D: TRBD2
V: TRBV9
J: TRBJ2-7
CDR3: CASSVDGLAYEQYF
DNA: TGTGCCAGCAGCGTAGATGGACTAGCCTACGAGCAGTACTTC

size: -
length: 16
D: TRBD2
V: TRBV5-5
J: TRBJ2-2
CDR3: CASSPPSGRRTGELFF
DNA: TGTGCCAGCAGCCCCCCTAGCGGGAGGAGAACCGGGGAGCTGTTTTTT

size: -
length: 15
D: -
V: TRBV27
J: TRBJ1-1
CDR3: CASSLSSGGGTEAFF
DNA: TGTGCCAGCAGTTTATCATCGGGGGGCGGCACTGAAGCTTTCTTT

size: once
length: 14
D: -
V: TRBV7-2
J: TRBJ1-4
CDR3: CASSFGGRNEKLFF
DNA: TGTGCCAGCAGCTTTGGAGGGCGTAATGAAAAACTGTTTTTT

size: -
length: 16
D: TRBD2
V: TRBV11-2
J: TRBJ2-3
CDR3: CASSFLAGGPTDTQYF
DNA: TGTGCCAGCAGCTTCCTAGCGGGAGGGCCCACAGATACGCAGTATTTT

size: -
length: 15
D: -
V: TRBV18
J: TRBJ1-5
CDR3: CASSPFGGSSQPQHF
DNA: TGTGCCAGCTCACCTTTTGGGGGGAGTAGTCAGCCCCAGCATTTT

size: -
length: 16
D: -
V: TRBV6-5
J: TRBJ2-6
CDR3: CASSYLAPPGANVLTF
DNA: TGTGCCAGCAGTTACCTTGCGCCCCCTGGGGCCAACGTCCTGACTTTC

size: -
length: 13
D: TRBD1
V: TRBV29-1
J: TRBJ1-4
CDR3: CSVAGTGREKLFF
DNA: TGCAGCGTTGCCGGGACAGGACGCGAAAAACTGTTTTTT

size: -
length: 15
D: TRBD1
V: TRBV6-5
J: TRBJ1-6
CDR3: CASRRTGQGDSPLHF
DNA: TGTGCCAGCAGGAGGACGGGACAGGGAGATTCACCCCTCCACTTT

size: -
length: 15
D: TRBD1
V: TRBV19
J: TRBJ1-5
CDR3: CASSRDRGQNQPQHF
DNA: TGTGCCAGTAGTAGGGACAGGGGGCAAAATCAGCCCCAGCATTTT

size: -
length: 15
D: TRBD1
V: TRBV7-2
J: TRBJ2-7
CDR3: CASSYPTGGAYEQYF
DNA: TGTGCCAGCAGCTACCCGACAGGGGGGGCTTACGAGCAGTACTTC

size: -
length: 14
D: -
V: TRBV9
J: TRBJ1-1
CDR3: CASSRDNMNTEAFF
DNA: TGTGCCAGCAGTAGAGACAACATGAACACTGAAGCTTTCTTT

size: -
length: 14
D: -
V: TRBV5-1
J: TRBJ1-1
CDR3: CASSLLRGNTEAFF
DNA: TGCGCCAGCAGCTTGCTCAGGGGAAACACTGAAGCTTTCTTT

size: -
length: 15
D: -
V: TRBV5-6
J: TRBJ1-4
CDR3: CASSLAGSTNEKLFF
DNA: TGTGCCAGCAGCTTGGCCGGTTCAACTAATGAAAAACTGTTTTTT

size: -
length: 17
D: TRBD1
V: TRBV19
J: TRBJ1-2
CDR3: CASSPRHRGSLDYGYTF
DNA: TGTGCCAGTAGTCCACGGCACAGGGGGAGTCTAGACTATGGCTACACCTTC

size: -
length: 15
D: -
V: TRBV4-3
J: TRBJ1-3
CDR3: CASSQDGGFGNTIYF
DNA: TGCGCCAGCAGCCAAGACGGGGGTTTTGGAAACACCATATATTTT

size: -
length: 14
D: -
V: TRBV11-3
J: TRBJ2-5
CDR3: CASSLLSYQETQYF
DNA: TGTGCCAGCAGCTTACTTTCGTACCAAGAGACCCAGTACTTC

size: once
length: 16
D: -
V: TRBV7-6
J: TRBJ2-3
CDR3: CASSLGGQRTTDTQYF
DNA: TGTGCCAGCAGCTTAGGAGGCCAGCGGACCACAGATACGCAGTATTTT

size: -
length: 13
D: -
V: TRBV19
J: TRBJ1-1
CDR3: CASSARQNTEAFF
DNA: TGTGCCAGTAGTGCGCGACAGAACACTGAAGCTTTCTTT

size: -
length: 16
D: -
V: TRBV4-2
J: TRBJ1-4
CDR3: CASSQDERSGNEKLFF
DNA: TGTGCCAGCAGCCAAGATGAAAGGTCAGGTAATGAAAAACTGTTTTTT

size: -
length: 15
D: -
V: TRBV15
J: TRBJ2-1
CDR3: CATSRERDPYNEQFF
DNA: TGTGCCACCAGCAGAGAGCGGGACCCCTACAATGAGCAGTTCTTC

size: -
length: 14
D: -
V: TRBV5-1
J: TRBJ2-7
CDR3: CASSLGGVGYEQYF
DNA: TGCGCCAGCAGCTTGGGCGGGGTTGGCTACGAGCAGTACTTC

size: -
length: 13
D: TRBD1
V: TRBV7-9
J: TRBJ1-2
CDR3: CASSAQGLYGYTF
DNA: TGTGCCAGCAGCGCACAGGGGCTCTATGGCTACACCTTC

size: -
length: 14
D: TRBD1
V: TRBV5-1
J: TRBJ1-4
CDR3: CASSLGTGTEKLFF
DNA: TGCGCCAGCAGCTTGGGGACAGGGACGGAAAAACTGTTTTTT

size: -
length: 15
D: TRBD1
V: TRBV11-2
J: TRBJ2-1
CDR3: CASSLDAQGAYEQFF
DNA: TGTGCCAGCAGCTTAGATGCACAGGGGGCATATGAGCAGTTCTTC

size: -
length: 14
D: TRBD2
V: TRBV11-2
J: TRBJ2-1
CDR3: CASSSRLAGGEQFF
DNA: TGTGCCAGCAGCTCCCGACTAGCAGGTGGTGAGCAGTTCTTC

size: -
length: 13
D: TRBD2
V: TRBV5-4
J: TRBJ2-5
CDR3: CASSWGGSETQYF
DNA: TGTGCCAGCAGCTGGGGGGGGTCAGAGACCCAGTACTTC

size: -
length: 14
D: -
V: TRBV3-1/TRBV3-2
J: TRBJ2-1
CDR3: CASSQGQSFNEQFF
DNA: TGTGCCAGCAGCCAAGGGCAATCGTTCAATGAGCAGTTCTTC

size: -
length: 12
D: -
V: TRBV29-1
J: TRBJ1-1
CDR3: CSVEGQSSEAFF
DNA: TGCAGCGTTGAAGGACAGTCCTCTGAAGCTTTCTTT

size: -
length: 15
D: TRBD2
V: TRBV27
J: TRBJ2-7
CDR3: CASSFVTSGIYEQYF
DNA: TGTGCCAGCAGTTTTGTCACTAGCGGGATCTATGAGCAGTACTTC

size: -
length: 17
D: TRBD1
V: TRBV7-8
J: TRBJ1-2
CDR3: CASSLQGRGRFTAGYTF
DNA: TGTGCCAGCAGCTTACAAGGCAGGGGGCGTTTTACGGCGGGCTACACCTTC

size: -
length: 18
D: TRBD1
V: TRBV5-1
J: TRBJ1-1
CDR3: CASSSNTRQGAPNTEAFF
DNA: TGCGCCAGCAGCTCCAACACCAGACAGGGGGCACCGAACACTGAAGCTTTCTTT

size: -
length: 14
D: -
V: TRBV7-2
J: TRBJ2-6
CDR3: CASSLGAGANVLTF
DNA: TGTGCCAGCAGCCTCGGGGCTGGGGCCAACGTCCTGACTTTC

size: once
length: 17
D: TRBD2
V: TRBV25-1
J: TRBJ2-3
CDR3: CANTGWQEAGSTDTQYF
DNA: TGTGCCAATACCGGATGGCAGGAAGCGGGATCCACAGATACGCAGTATTTT

size: once
length: 14
D: -
V: TRBV6-1
J: TRBJ1-1
CDR3: CASSEDYRNTEAFF
DNA: TGTGCCAGCAGTGAAGATTACAGGAACACTGAAGCTTTCTTT